The T cell receptor beta chain under discussion was sequenced for a study of blood T cell repertoires in COVID-19. Study-wide background: Some COVID-19 samples were acute and others convalescent; all came from the United States, Italy and Spain. T cells, B-cell-depleted T cells, or PBMCs supplied cDNA or gDNA.

The V and J ends lost 4 bases and 6 bases respectively, with 7 bases between them. The CDR3 loop spans 11 amino acids. CDR1 and CDR2 (germline): WSHSY, SAAADI. Authors' methods: Quantification of nucleated cells was approximated via reference gene primer amplification. Clones were sequenced by immunoSEQ multiplex PCR, and TCRdb holds only the in-frame ones, with some missing. Clone size and V and J calls were adopted from that table, with D and trimming inferred from the DNA. The sample contains approximately 300,000 clones, roughly 91% of which appear only once. Recruited during active infection, patients (from Seattle) were subsequently followed longitudinally.

This chain links TRBV10-2 with TRBJ2-7, with unresolved D. Sequencing was performed on peripheral blood. This sequence was found in a woman in her 30s with COVID-19, enrolled during active disease. CDR3 sequence: CASSAAGEQYV. For the CDR3, the DNA is TGCGCCAGCAGTGCTGCAGGCGAGCAGTACGTC.